The 10 T cell receptor beta chains presented below share a single source sample, sequenced in a study of shared T cell receptors in the human thymus. Measured with immunoSEQ multiplex PCR; TCRdb has only the in-frame clones, and not every one. The table lists hundreds of thousands of clones, around 87% of them singletons, with roughly 0.0087% in the top ten. These same records also appear under a second study, on human thymus T cells.

Sequenced input: thymocytes. The source is a boy in the first two years of life with a congenital heart defect.

The rearrangement links TRBV7-8 to TRBJ2-1, with 11 bases fitting TRBD2. Germline-derived CDR1 and CDR2 are SGHVS and FQNEAQ. CDR3 length equals 16 residues. V lost 2 bases to trimming and J lost 6 bases; unmatched junction nucleotides: 6. In DNA, the CDR3 is TGTGCCAGCAGCTTATTTACTAGCGGGGGTACCAATGAGCAGTTCTTC. This gives the protein CASSLFTSGGTNEQFF.

The chain joins TRBV12-5 to TRBJ1-1; weak D call: TRBD1 (6 bases). Trimming shortened V by 3 bases and J by 5 bases, and 13 bases separated the two germline ends. The CDR3 length is 14 residues. CDR1 is LGHNT and CDR2 is FRNRAP in the germline V gene. The CDR3 sequence: CASGFGGGTTEAFF. The DNA for the CDR3 is TGTGCTAGTGGTTTTGGCGGGGGCACGACTGAAGCTTTCTTT. The full variable domain, in which reference TRBV12-5 and TRBJ1-1 provide the parts outside the CDR3, is DARVTQTPRHKVTEMGQEVTMRCQPILGHNTVFWYRQTMMQGLELLAYFRNRAPLDDSGMPKDRFSAEMPDATLATLKIQPSEPRDSAVYFCASGFGGGTTEAFFGQGTRLTVV.

The chain couples TRBV5-5 to TRBJ1-2, with 8 positions matching TRBD1. The CDR3 totals 14 residues. Trimming at V came to 5 bases and at J to 2 bases, leaving 5 bases not matched to a gene. From germline, CDR1 is SGHKS and CDR2 YYEKEE (reference sequence). The CDR3 here is CASSMTGANYGYTF. The CDR3 DNA reads as TGTGCCAGCAGTATGACAGGGGCCAACTATGGCTACACCTTC.

The chain joins TRBV25-1 to TRBJ1-2; the D is unclear. This CDR3 has 13 residues. Germline assignment: CDR1 MGHDK and CDR2 SYGVNS. Between the trimmed V and J ends, which lost 2 bases and 6 bases, there was a span of 10 bases. DNA of the CDR3: TGTGCCAGCAGTGAACAAGGTCGGGATGGCTACACCTTC. It encodes CASSEQGRDGYTF.

V usage is TRBV6-1 and J usage is TRBJ1-5, with D unclear. The CDR3 covers 17 residues. Germline V lookup: CDR1 MNHNS, CDR2 SASEGT. V gave up 1 base and J gave up 0 bases, with 13 bases separating them. The CDR3 here is CASSEGTGSYSNQPQHF. CDR3 nucleotide sequence: TGTGCCAGCAGTGAAGGTACGGGGTCCTATAGCAATCAGCCCCAGCATTTT.

The chain joins TRBV14 to TRBJ1-4; 8 positions match TRBD1. Germline loops: CDR1 SGHDN, CDR2 FVKESK. CDR3 length: 17 amino acids. Trimming took 4 bases from V and 8 from J; bases not matched to a gene: 15. The CDR3 DNA reads TGTGCCAGCAGCCCAATCACCCTTGACAGGGGTGAAGAAAAACTGTTTTTT. Protein: CASSPITLDRGEEKLFF.

Here the CDR3 reads CASSYGGTDVDEQYF. The CDR3 nucleotides are TGTGCCAGCAGTTACGGGGGGACAGACGTCGACGAGCAGTACTTC. The V and J genes are TRBV6-5 and TRBJ2-7; a possible D gene is TRBD1 (7 bases). The CDR3 has 15 residues. CDR1 is MNHEY, CDR2 SVGAGI, per germline. Trimming cost V 2 bases and J 5 bases, with 16 bases left between them.

The chain has TRBV5-1 and TRBJ2-3, with a tentative D call TRBD2 (7 bases). CDR1 and CDR2 from the germline V gene are SGHRS and YFSETQ. The ends were cut back, 2 bases at V and 1 base at J, with 14 bases in the middle. This CDR3 region has 16 residues. The CDR3 coding sequence is TGCGCCAGCAGCTTTCGGGGGGCCGGTGGCACAGATACGCAGTATTTT. Translation gives CASSFRGAGGTDTQYF.

The rearrangement links TRBV28 to TRBJ2-7, with D hard to call. Germline loops: CDR1 MDHEN, CDR2 SYDVKM. V was shortened by 3 bases and J by 5 bases, with 11 bases between the two germline ends. The CDR3 runs to 13 residues. CDR3 sequence (DNA): TGTGCCAGCAGTTTCTCCCTAAACCACGAGCAGTACTTC. Its protein product is CASSFSLNHEQYF.

Concerning this clone: Other DNA sequences of this sample code for an identical CDR3. The chain couples TRBV23-1 to TRBJ1-2; D is uncertain. TRBV23-1 qualifies as an ORF whose function is uncertain. The CDR3 sequence is 15 residues long. Trimming removed 0 bases from V and 4 bases from J, with 12 bases in between. CDR3 nucleotide sequence: TGCGCCAGCAGTCAATCGCGAGGAATTGTCTATGGCTACACCTTC. This gives the protein CASSQSRGIVYGYTF.